This T cell receptor (beta chain) was sequenced during a study of blood T cell repertoires in COVID-19. Study information: The United States, Italy and Spain provided the acute and convalescent COVID-19 samples. Sample material is recorded as cDNA or gDNA derived from T cells, B-cell-depleted T cells, or PBMCs.

Source study methods: Quantification of nucleated cells was approximated via reference gene primer amplification. The data were produced by immunoSEQ multiplex PCR, yet TCRdb's version contains in-frame clones alone and is incomplete. That table gives V, J and clone size, and the DNA gave D and trimming. The sample includes tens of thousands of clones, 91% of them seen just once. Input material: peripheral blood. The receptor comes from a woman in her forties or fifties in a cohort sampled during active COVID-19.

CDR3 in amino acids: CASTPREYSNQPQHF. CDR3 in DNA: TGTGCCAGTACTCCCAGGGAATATAGCAATCAGCCCCAGCATTTT. V and J are TRBV19 and TRBJ1-5, with a weak D call TRBD1 (5 bases). CDR1 is LNHDA and CDR2 is SQIVND in the germline V gene (reference sequence). Trimming removed 7 bases from V and 0 bases from J, with 13 bases in between. The CDR3 covers 15 residues.